The rows below give T cell receptor beta chains drawn from one sample of a study of T cell repertoires in cytomegalovirus infection. Each CDR3 protein gets one entry after TCRdb re-called the reads with MiXCR. The sample holds about 98,000 distinct CDR3 sequences, approximately 15% seen once. The source material was PBMCs. These TCRs come from a human donor in good health (CMV status not recorded). Some clones in this sample may be carry-over from other donors' samples. Both conserved end residues are part of each CDR3. Fields, in order: V gene, D gene, J gene, clone size, CDR3 DNA, CDR3 protein. A D gene is named only where the DNA matches it firmly. Only some rows state a clone size, as once, few, many or a class for expanded clones.

v_call: TRBV7-9; d_call: TRBD1; j_call: TRBJ2-7; clone_size: .; cdr3_nt: TGTGCCAGCAGCGCGCCGGGACAGGGGATCCACGAGCAGTACTTC; cdr3_aa: CASSAPGQGIHEQYF
v_call: TRBV20-1; d_call: .; j_call: TRBJ2-3; clone_size: .; cdr3_nt: TGCAGTGCTACTTCGGGACTCGTAAACACAGATACGCAGTATTTT; cdr3_aa: CSATSGLVNTDTQYF
v_call: TRBV11-2; d_call: .; j_call: TRBJ2-7; clone_size: few; cdr3_nt: TGTGCCAGCAGCGTAAACCCAGGCGGCCGATCCTACGAGCAGTACTTC; cdr3_aa: CASSVNPGGRSYEQYF
v_call: TRBV11-2; d_call: TRBD2; j_call: TRBJ2-5; clone_size: .; cdr3_nt: TGTGCCAGCAGCTTATCCATCGGGGGGGAAGAGACCCAGTACTTC; cdr3_aa: CASSLSIGGEETQYF
v_call: TRBV7-2; d_call: .; j_call: TRBJ1-5; clone_size: many; cdr3_nt: TGTGCCAGCAGCACAGCCCTTGGGAATCAGCCCCAGCATTTT; cdr3_aa: CASSTALGNQPQHF
v_call: TRBV7-2; d_call: TRBD2; j_call: TRBJ2-2; clone_size: many; cdr3_nt: TGTGCCAGCAGCTTAGAGGTCGGGGGGGCCGCCGGGGAGCTGTTTTTT; cdr3_aa: CASSLEVGGAAGELFF
v_call: TRBV7-2; d_call: TRBD1; j_call: TRBJ2-3; clone_size: many; cdr3_nt: TGTGCCAGCAGCTCGAGGACAGGCCAAGATACGCAGTATTTT; cdr3_aa: CASSSRTGQDTQYF
v_call: TRBV7-9; d_call: TRBD1; j_call: TRBJ1-5; clone_size: many; cdr3_nt: TGTGCCAGCAGCTCTGGACAGGAGCCTTCCCTAGGTCCCCAGCATTTT; cdr3_aa: CASSSGQEPSLGPQHF
v_call: TRBV19; d_call: .; j_call: TRBJ1-5; clone_size: few; cdr3_nt: TGTGCCAGTAGTATCGGGACGGTCGCTGATCAGCCCCAGCATTTT; cdr3_aa: CASSIGTVADQPQHF
v_call: TRBV7-2; d_call: .; j_call: TRBJ1-1; clone_size: many; cdr3_nt: TGTGCCAGCATCCTGGACAGCATGAACACTGAAGCTTTCTTT; cdr3_aa: CASILDSMNTEAFF
v_call: TRBV20-1; d_call: TRBD1; j_call: TRBJ1-4; clone_size: many; cdr3_nt: TGCAGTGCGCCCGACAGGGAGGGTAATGAAAAACTGTTTTTT; cdr3_aa: CSAPDREGNEKLFF
v_call: TRBV15; d_call: .; j_call: TRBJ1-2; clone_size: .; cdr3_nt: TGTGCCACCACCCAGAGAATCAGGGACGGCTATGGCTACACCTTC; cdr3_aa: CATTQRIRDGYGYTF
v_call: TRBV15; d_call: .; j_call: TRBJ1-2; clone_size: .; cdr3_nt: TGTGCCACCAGCAGAGATCAGGCCCTCTACACCTTC; cdr3_aa: CATSRDQALYTF
v_call: TRBV5-6; d_call: .; j_call: TRBJ2-1; clone_size: many; cdr3_nt: TGTGCCAGCAGCTTGATCAGGGGAGGGAGCTCCTACAATGAGCAGTTCTTC; cdr3_aa: CASSLIRGGSSYNEQFF
v_call: TRBV6-2/TRBV6-3; d_call: .; j_call: TRBJ1-5; clone_size: .; cdr3_nt: TGTGCCAGCAGCCAGGGAGATTCAATTCAGCCCCAGCATTTT; cdr3_aa: CASSQGDSIQPQHF